The clone carrying this T cell receptor beta chain appeared a few times. The target antigen is unknown. The length of the CDR3 is 14 residues. Germline V CDR1 and CDR2: MNHNS, SASEGT. V dropped 11 bases and J dropped 0 bases, with 15 bases sitting between them. The data stem from a study of T-cell reconstitution after alpha-beta-depleted transplantation in children. Molecular barcoding with unique molecular identifiers was used for the TCRbeta library. Using its own MiXCR run on the PCR reads, TCRdb lists one record per CDR3 protein. The data hold roughly 400,000 distinct CDR3 sequences, with around two fifths observed a single time. Points from the study as a whole: The high TCRbeta diversity at day 60 in some patients came from surviving recipient T cells and thymic progenitors.

Here the sequenced sample was PBMCs, taken before TCRalphabeta/CD19-depleted stem cell transplant. This chain uses TRBV6-1 with TRBJ2-3; D might be TRBD1 or TRBD2, each matching 6 bases. The sequence was collected from a girl aged 2 to 9 with aplastic anemia, due to receive a stem cell transplant. The CDR3 sequence: CAQHEGGSTDTQYF. The CDR3 DNA sequence: TGTGCCCAGCACGAGGGGGGCAGCACAGATACGCAGTATTTT.